This paragraph covers one T cell receptor beta chain sequence. This clonotype was seen a few times. Its antigen is currently not known. No base quality values were provided; no much bigger clone lies one nucleotide off. This record comes from a study of blood T cells in healthy people across ages (dated by TCRdb to 2014 to 2015). Regarding the research as a whole: Template switching captured roughly one uniquely barcoded TCR beta cDNA molecule per two T cells in model experiments. The study measured age-related changes in TCR beta repertoire diversity using deep sequencing normalized with unique cDNA molecular identifiers. The donors were split into four age groups: young (average around 16 years), middle-aged (about 40), aged (roughly 65) and long-lived (roughly 86). To avoid experimental bias, donors of different ages were randomly spread across the sequencing lanes. Two additional independent replicas of 1 million unique cDNA reads from the same blood draw were analyzed for two donors (one aged 18 to 30 and one aged 80 or older).

General conclusions and limits of the study: A strong correlation was found between observed TCR beta diversity and the percentage of naive T cells measured by flow cytometry. Compared with the aged group, more naive CD4+ T cells, fewer expanded clones and increased TCR diversity were shown by the long-lived group, suggesting age selection. Because profiling used bulk unsorted PBMCs, naive and antigen-experienced compartments could not be compared conclusively. As age increased, observed TCR beta diversity per million T cells dropped in a roughly linear way, and a significant reduction was already evident by age around 41. Estimates of total diversity based on one million sequenced T cells were considered lower bounds and underestimates. Donor CMV infection status was unknown, potentially confounding age-related changes in expanded clonotypes.

The CDR3, cysteine through phenylalanine, is 15 amino acids long. Of the read, only the CDR3 DNA is kept; its 45 bases are in frame from base 1. Trimming accounts for 5 bases at V and 0 bases at J, while the number of junction bases matched to no gene is 5. In the germline V gene (reference sequence), CDR1 corresponds to MNHNY and CDR2 to SVGAGI. Library preparation used 5' RACE. Sequenced on an Illumina HiSeq 2500. The second PCR ran for roughly 6 to 11 cycles and used a J-beta primer mix along with a sample-barcoded 5' primer. A template-switch 5' adaptor carrying 12 random nucleotides introduced a unique molecular identifier onto each TCR beta cDNA molecule. Each sample yielded at least 2.5 million CDR3-containing paired-end reads. First-strand cDNA was synthesized from all RNA with the Mint cDNA synthesis kit, primed by a TRBC-specific oligonucleotide. Following uracil-DNA glycosylase treatment, a first 18-cycle PCR with universal primers M1SS and BC2_uni_R was performed on all cDNA. The paper's data handling went like this. For normalization, 1 million high-quality reads, each with a distinct molecular identifier, were randomly selected from each sample. Reads sharing molecular identifiers were discarded rather than binned into consensus sequences. MiTCR, run with a Q25 quality threshold and the strictest error-elimination algorithm, handled CDR3 identification, clonotype clustering and error correction. A nonparametric unseen species model with Euler transformation was used to estimate a lower bound on total TCR beta diversity. Using fastp at Q25 and MiXCR, TCRdb reprocessed the public reads and kept productive beta chains. Rows are unified per CDR3 protein, each entry keeping the most common DNA and genes. TCRdb assigned the V and J calls; the authors' analysis was not used. This sample gives about 1.1 million distinct CDR3 sequences in total; more than 30% of them show up just once. The ten largest clones capture over 10% of the sample.

Donors were 30 to 45 systemically healthy Caucasian individuals from Russia aged roughly 6 to 100 years. Approximately 10 milliliters of peripheral blood were collected from each donor into EDTA-treated Vacutainer tubes. Ficoll-Paque density-gradient centrifugation was used to isolate PBMCs, with at least 6.5 million per sample. Total RNA, at least 5.5 micrograms per sample, was extracted from PBMCs with Trizol reagent. The percentages of naive CD45RAhigh/CD27high T cells were determined by flow cytometry on a PBMC aliquot from every donor. What was sequenced was blood. The V gene is TRBV6-6 and the J gene is TRBJ2-7, with 9 bases aligning to TRBD2. The sequence was collected from a man in his late teens or twenties in good health. The DNA sequence reads TGTGCCAGCAGTGCGGCTAGCGGGGACTCCTACGAGCAGTACTTC. Translated, this gives CASSAASGDSYEQYF.